These T cell receptor beta chains were read from a single sample in a study of blood T cell repertoires in COVID-19. Sequencing used immunoSEQ multiplex PCR; TCRdb keeps in-frame clones, though not all of them. The table shows around 90,000 clones, with around 87% occurring only once. Material for sequencing was peripheral blood. These receptors came from a male donor with acute or convalescent COVID-19. Both conserved end residues are part of each CDR3. The D gene is left open where the match is weak. Size tells how often a clone was seen (once, few, many) or the class of an expanded clone, and some rows leave it out.

len: 17
abundance: .
j_gene: TRBJ2-5
d_gene: TRBD2
v_gene: TRBV24-1
CDR3aa: CATSDPSSSGIQETQYF
CDR3nt: TGTGCCACCAGTGACCCAAGCTCTAGCGGGATCCAAGAGACCCAGTACTTC

len: 12
abundance: .
j_gene: TRBJ2-7
d_gene: TRBD1
v_gene: TRBV18
CDR3aa: CASSHDRGEQYF
CDR3nt: TGTGCCAGCTCACACGACAGGGGAGAGCAGTACTTC

len: 16
abundance: .
j_gene: TRBJ1-4
d_gene: .
v_gene: TRBV5-1
CDR3aa: CASSPRPGEDNEKLFF
CDR3nt: TGCGCCAGCAGCCCCCGGCCAGGGGAAGACAATGAAAAACTGTTTTTT

len: 17
abundance: .
j_gene: TRBJ2-1
d_gene: TRBD2
v_gene: TRBV5-4
CDR3aa: CASSFSTSGGDYNEQFF
CDR3nt: TGTGCCAGCAGCTTCTCAACTAGCGGGGGAGACTACAATGAGCAGTTCTTC

len: 15
abundance: .
j_gene: TRBJ1-4
d_gene: TRBD1
v_gene: TRBV7-2
CDR3aa: CASSPTTGGNEKLFF
CDR3nt: TGTGCCAGCAGCCCAACAACAGGGGGGAATGAAAAACTGTTTTTT

len: 14
abundance: .
j_gene: TRBJ2-3
d_gene: .
v_gene: TRBV7-9
CDR3aa: CASSRDSHTDTQYF
CDR3nt: TGTGCCAGCAGCCGGGACTCCCACACAGATACGCAGTATTTT

len: 15
abundance: .
j_gene: TRBJ2-1
d_gene: .
v_gene: TRBV21-1
CDR3aa: CASSPGTGSYNEQFF
CDR3nt: TGTGCCAGCAGCCCCGGGACAGGGTCATACAATGAGCAGTTCTTC

len: 14
abundance: .
j_gene: TRBJ1-5
d_gene: .
v_gene: TRBV7-8
CDR3aa: CASSQLDSNQPQHF
CDR3nt: TGTGCCAGCAGCCAACTAGACAGCAATCAGCCCCAGCATTTT

len: 13
abundance: .
j_gene: TRBJ2-7
d_gene: .
v_gene: TRBV7-2
CDR3aa: CASSLGLGDEQYF
CDR3nt: TGTGCCAGCAGCTTAGGTCTCGGGGATGAGCAGTACTTC

len: 14
abundance: .
j_gene: TRBJ1-4
d_gene: .
v_gene: TRBV3-1/TRBV3-2
CDR3aa: CASSQGGSNEKLFF
CDR3nt: TGTGCCAGCAGCCAGGGGGGTTCTAATGAAAAACTGTTTTTT

len: 13
abundance: .
j_gene: TRBJ1-2
d_gene: TRBD1
v_gene: TRBV29-1
CDR3aa: CSVGQGANYGYTF
CDR3nt: TGCAGCGTCGGACAGGGGGCTAACTATGGCTACACCTTC

len: 15
abundance: once
j_gene: TRBJ1-1
d_gene: .
v_gene: TRBV6-5
CDR3aa: CASSYSNGGQQEAFF
CDR3nt: TGTGCCAGCAGTTACTCGAACGGGGGGCAACAGGAAGCTTTCTTT

len: 13
abundance: .
j_gene: TRBJ2-2
d_gene: TRBD1
v_gene: TRBV2
CDR3aa: CASQNRGPGELFF
CDR3nt: TGTGCCAGCCAAAACAGGGGTCCCGGGGAGCTGTTTTTT

len: 13
abundance: .
j_gene: TRBJ2-1
d_gene: .
v_gene: TRBV6-2/TRBV6-3
CDR3aa: CASSSSSYNEQFF
CDR3nt: TGTGCCAGCAGCTCCAGCTCCTACAATGAGCAGTTCTTC